Listed below are T cell receptor beta chains from one sample, sequenced in a study of blood T cells in healthy people across ages. Using its own MiXCR run on the 5' RACE reads, TCRdb lists one record per CDR3 protein. The top ten hold approximately 2.1% of the sample, which has roughly 1,800,000 distinct CDR3 sequences, about 50% seen once. The material sequenced was blood. The receptors here all came from a woman between 40 and 50 years old in good health. Each CDR3 is given with its conserved first and last residue. Each record gives: D gene, clone size, V gene, J gene, CDR3 protein, CDR3 DNA. A D gene is named only where the DNA matches it firmly. Not every row has a clone size; where given, it reads once, few, many or a size class.

>TRBD1|NA|TRBV11-2|TRBJ2-1
CASSSGGAGQFF
TGTGCCAGCAGCTCAGGGGGCGCTGGTCAGTTCTTC
>NA|NA|TRBV24-1|TRBJ1-1
CATSDNTGPKAFF
TGTGCCACCAGTGATAATACAGGACCCAAAGCTTTCTTT
>NA|NA|TRBV7-2|TRBJ2-5
CASSLRTLDKETQYF
TGTGCCAGCAGCTTAAGGACGTTAGACAAAGAGACCCAGTACTTC
>TRBD2|NA|TRBV20-1|TRBJ2-5
CSGGGGLAETQYF
TGCAGTGGTGGGGGGGGTCTGGCCGAGACCCAGTACTTC
>NA|NA|TRBV12-3/TRBV12-4|TRBJ1-2
CARSDRTLPIYGYTF
TGTGCCCGCAGTGATCGGACTCTACCAATTTATGGCTACACCTTC
>NA|NA|TRBV20-1|TRBJ2-5
CSASTRDTQETQYF
TGCAGTGCTAGTACACGGGACACCCAAGAGACCCAGTACTTC
>NA|few|TRBV6-1|TRBJ2-1
CASSRGGVEQFF
TGTGCCAGCAGCCGAGGTGGGGTGGAGCAGTTCTTC
>TRBD1|NA|TRBV7-2|TRBJ2-7
CASTIRGTGSYEQYF
TGTGCCAGCACCATTCGGGGGACAGGTAGCTACGAGCAGTACTTC
>NA|few|TRBV28|TRBJ2-3
CASSLPRIDTQYF
TGTGCCAGCAGTTTACCTAGAATCGATACGCAGTATTTT
>TRBD2|few|TRBV6-1|TRBJ2-3
CASSEVPGLAGGRTVDTQYF
TGTGCCAGCAGTGAAGTACCGGGACTAGCGGGGGGACGCACGGTAGATACGCAGTATTTT
>TRBD2|NA|TRBV2|TRBJ2-5
CASSEDLAGGRTQYF
TGTGCCAGCAGTGAAGATCTAGCGGGGGGGCGGACCCAGTACTTC
>NA|NA|TRBV6-4|TRBJ2-3
CASSDSALGGDTQYF
TGTGCCAGCAGTGACTCGGCCCTTGGGGGGGATACGCAGTATTTT
>TRBD1|NA|TRBV11-2|TRBJ2-7
CASSQPGQKEQYF
TGTGCCAGCAGCCAGCCGGGACAGAAAGAGCAGTACTTC
>NA|once|TRBV7-6|TRBJ1-2
CASSLISGGPQNYGYTF
TGTGCCAGCAGCTTAATTTCCGGGGGACCTCAAAACTATGGCTACACCTTC
>NA|NA|TRBV29-1|TRBJ2-1
CSVELLVGRTQFF
TGCAGCGTTGAACTCCTAGTGGGGCGTACCCAGTTCTTC
>TRBD1|once|TRBV7-2|TRBJ1-5
CASSLTRDRYSNQPQHF
TGTGCCAGCAGCTTAACCCGGGACAGGTATAGCAATCAGCCCCAGCATTTT
>NA|NA|TRBV7-2|TRBJ2-7
CASSENTYEQYF
TGTGCCAGCAGCGAGAATACCTACGAGCAGTACTTC
>TRBD1|NA|TRBV29-1|TRBJ1-2
CSVEDYWGQKIYGYTF
TGCAGCGTTGAAGATTATTGGGGACAGAAAATCTATGGCTACACCTTC
>NA|few|TRBV7-2|TRBJ2-5
CASSDTGLGETQYF
TGTGCCAGCAGCGATACAGGGCTCGGGGAGACCCAGTACTTC
>NA|few|TRBV24-1|TRBJ2-1
CATTWSPTDNEQFF
TGTGCCACCACCTGGTCCCCGACTGACAATGAGCAGTTCTTC
>TRBD1|few|TRBV6-2/TRBV6-3|TRBJ1-5
CASSPDRVRQPQHF
TGTGCCAGCAGCCCGGACAGGGTTCGCCAGCCCCAGCATTTT
>NA|many|TRBV29-1|TRBJ2-5
CSVEDGDPPFRETQYF
TGCAGCGTTGAAGATGGGGACCCCCCATTTAGGGAGACCCAGTACTTC
>NA|NA|TRBV12-3/TRBV12-4|TRBJ2-7
CASSLLREKVDEQYF
TGTGCCAGCAGCTTACTTCGGGAAAAGGTCGACGAGCAGTACTTC
>NA|few|TRBV20-1|TRBJ1-2
CSARDPSSVDYGYTF
TGCAGTGCTAGAGATCCATCCAGTGTGGACTATGGCTACACCTTC
>NA|NA|TRBV14|TRBJ2-1
CASSYTDSVYEQFF
TGTGCCAGCAGCTACACGGACAGCGTCTATGAGCAGTTCTTC
>NA|NA|TRBV7-2|TRBJ1-2
CASSLAVDRHLYGYTF
TGTGCCAGCAGCTTAGCGGTAGACAGGCACCTCTATGGCTACACCTTC
>NA|NA|TRBV6-1|TRBJ2-1
CASSGLWMGGSYNEQFF
TGTGCCAGCAGTGGACTCTGGATGGGGGGCTCCTACAATGAGCAGTTCTTC
>TRBD2|NA|TRBV10-3|TRBJ2-3
CAISDPGLATDTQYF
TGTGCCATCAGTGACCCAGGACTAGCGACAGATACGCAGTATTTT
>TRBD1|NA|TRBV6-2/TRBV6-3|TRBJ2-6
CGSTDRGLISGANVLTF
TGTGGTTCCACGGACAGGGGGCTCATCTCTGGGGCCAACGTCCTGACTTTC
>NA|NA|TRBV12-3/TRBV12-4|TRBJ2-5
CASSSLKLAKVETQYF
TGTGCCAGCAGTTCGCTCAAACTAGCTAAAGTGGAGACCCAGTACTTC
>NA|few|TRBV20-1|TRBJ2-3
CSASGGTSTDTQYF
TGCAGTGCTAGCGGGGGAACTAGCACAGATACGCAGTATTTT
>TRBD2|NA|TRBV7-2|TRBJ2-1
CASSLAGTSRSGEQFF
TGTGCCAGCAGCTTAGCAGGGACTAGCCGTTCGGGTGAGCAGTTCTTC
>TRBD2|NA|TRBV7-2|TRBJ2-3
CASSLGALAGAVTDTQYF
TGTGCCAGCAGCTTAGGGGCCCTAGCGGGGGCCGTCACAGATACGCAGTATTTT
>TRBD2|NA|TRBV5-1|TRBJ2-3
CASTIGTSSDTQYF
TGCGCCAGCACGATCGGGACTAGCAGTGATACGCAGTATTTT
>TRBD1|few|TRBV7-9|TRBJ1-4
CASRGQSEKLFF
TGTGCCAGCAGGGGACAGTCGGAAAAACTGTTTTTT
>NA|NA|TRBV20-1|TRBJ1-2
CSARDLWNGYTF
TGCAGTGCTAGAGATCTCTGGAATGGCTACACCTTC
>NA|NA|TRBV13|TRBJ2-7
CASSLGAGHYEQYF
TGTGCCAGCAGCTTAGGGGCGGGCCATTACGAGCAGTACTTC
>NA|few|TRBV20-1|TRBJ2-3
CSARDLLDSATDTQYF
TGCAGTGCTAGAGATTTGTTAGACAGCGCCACAGATACGCAGTATTTT
>NA|NA|TRBV12-3/TRBV12-4|TRBJ2-1
CASSLGVGPAEQFF
TGTGCCAGCAGCCTGGGGGTGGGCCCGGCGGAGCAGTTCTTC
>NA|NA|TRBV20-1|TRBJ2-3
CSAPRGMADTQYF
TGCAGTGCCCCCAGGGGTATGGCAGATACGCAGTATTTT
>NA|NA|TRBV12-3/TRBV12-4|TRBJ2-2
CASSLKGDGELFF
TGTGCCAGCAGTTTAAAGGGGGACGGGGAGCTGTTTTTT
>TRBD2|NA|TRBV5-1|TRBJ2-7
CASSVEGLASEQYF
TGCGCCAGCAGCGTCGAAGGACTAGCCTCCGAGCAGTACTTC
>NA|NA|TRBV16|TRBJ2-5
CASSGAGQTQETQYF
TGTGCCAGCAGCGGCGCGGGACAGACCCAAGAGACCCAGTACTTC
>TRBD1|NA|TRBV4-1|TRBJ2-7
CASSHHGGQGFYEQYF
TGCGCCAGCAGCCACCATGGGGGACAGGGATTTTACGAGCAGTACTTC
>NA|few|TRBV15|TRBJ2-7
CATSRDPRPGLEQYF
TGTGCCACCAGCAGAGATCCTCGACCGGGACTGGAGCAGTACTTC
>TRBD1|NA|TRBV18|TRBJ1-2
CASSTKQGATGYGYTF
TGTGCCAGCTCAACAAAACAGGGGGCGACTGGCTATGGCTACACCTTC
>NA|NA|TRBV5-1|TRBJ2-3
CASSEDWKTSTDTQYF
TGCGCCAGCAGCGAAGACTGGAAAACTAGCACAGATACGCAGTATTTT
>NA|NA|TRBV6-1|TRBJ1-5
CASSEFGGRLIYQPQHF
TGTGCCAGCAGTGAATTCGGGGGGCGCCTTATTTATCAGCCCCAGCATTTT